This T cell receptor (beta chain) was identified during a study of identical twins. This clonotype was detected ten times or more. What it binds is unknown. TCRdb recomputed calls from the 5' RACE reads with MiXCR, one row per CDR3 protein. The sample holds a few hundred thousand distinct CDR3 sequences, under 9% seen once. CDR3 length: 14 amino acids. Germline V gene sequence: CDR1 LGHDT, CDR2 YNNKEL (reference sequence). Losses at the gene ends were 3 bases for V and 2 bases for J; bases not matched to a gene: 3. Whole-study findings and limits: The study reached conclusions through statistical analysis that was cross-sectional, not following the same donors. In zero-insertion analyses, partial confounding could arise from invariant MAIT and iNKT cells.

These data were also filed under a second study, of yellow fever vaccine responses in identical twins. This second study says: After vaccination, twins' T cell response reportedly seemed partly convergent, partly personalized.

The gene calls are TRBV3-1 and TRBJ2-7; 8 bases fit TRBD1. The specimen was memory (CD45RO+) T cells sorted from blood. The TCR sequence derives from a woman aged 18-35 years in good health. CDR3 loop: CASSHGDRPYEQYV. CDR3 nucleotide sequence: TGTGCCAGCAGCCACGGGGACAGGCCCTACGAGCAGTACGTC.